The clone carrying this TCR beta chain was observed at least ten times. The antigen is unknown. Every patient underwent thyroid surgery untreated. TCRdb re-called the PCR reads with MiXCR. The table includes 20,000 to 25,000 clones, roughly 12% detected once. The data originate from a study of metastatic and nonmetastatic thyroid tumors. Study-wide results and limits: It was reported that TCR beta diversity was significantly higher in malignant thyroid tumors than benign nodules, in blood and tumor.

With 3 bases clipped from V and 7 bases from J, the junction kept 11 bases outside the gene matches. Per the germline V gene, CDR1 is SGDLS and CDR2 is YYNGEE. The CDR3 contains 16 residues. The sample consisted of blood. The TCR comes from a female donor with papillary thyroid cancer or a benign thyroid nodule (not recorded which). Some clones in this sample may be carry-over from other donors' samples. This chain connects TRBV9 to TRBJ2-2, with 8 bases aligning to TRBD2. The CDR3 sequence: CASSATGTRLVGELFF. Here the CDR3 DNA reads TGTGCCAGCAGCGCAACCGGGACTAGATTAGTCGGGGAGCTGTTTTTT.